Each of the 16 T cell receptor beta chains below was sequenced from the same sample in a study of shared clonotypes between healthy human individuals (dated by TCRdb to 2020 to 2021). Library prep was done by the immunoSEQ multiplex PCR assay. The table was pulled from immuneACCESS by TCRdb, which kept in-frame rearrangements only. Such tables lose some clones; where checked, under half of the loss comes from unresolved V genes, and the rest has no known cause. For this sample there are millions of clones; approximately 94% appear just once. The ten largest clones take up 0.11% to 0.15% of the sample. Material: naive CD4+ T cells sorted from blood. What this sample's cell subset or site label stands for: CD45RA+ positively selected. Receptor source: a man aged 18 to 30 in good health.

This clone was observed once. The chain couples TRBV4-1 to TRBJ1-1; D may be TRBD1 (5 bases). CDR1 and CDR2 from the germline V gene are MGHRA and YSYEKL. V dropped 0 bases and J dropped 0 bases, with 14 bases sitting between them. CDR3 length: 17 residues. This CDR3 reads CASSQDSGAGMNTEAFF. CDR3 coding DNA: TGCGCCAGCAGCCAAGATTCCGGGGCGGGGATGAACACTGAAGCTTTCTTT.

This clone was observed at least ten times. CDR3 nucleotide sequence: TGTGCCAACAGCTTTTCTCACCCAAGCTCCTACAATGAGCAGTTCTTC. Residues: CANSFSHPSSYNEQFF. The chain joins TRBV6-6 to TRBJ2-1, with D uncertain. The germline CDR1 and CDR2 sequences are MNHNY and SVGAGI (reference sequence). The CDR3 is 16 residues long. V was pared by 10 bases and J by 0 bases, with 19 bases between.

About this clone itself: Other nucleotide sequences from this sample produce the same CDR3. This sequence joins TRBV30 and TRBJ2-7; D may match TRBD1 or TRBD2 (5 bases each). The germline CDR1 and CDR2 sequences are GTSNPN and SVGIG (reference sequence). This CDR3 contains 13 residues. V shed 5 bases and J shed 0 bases, with 11 bases lying between them. The CDR3 region is CAWGTGSSYEQYF. In DNA, the CDR3 is TGTGCCTGGGGGACGGGTAGCTCCTACGAGCAGTACTTC. The entire variable domain, with the rest obtained from reference TRBV30 and TRBJ2-7, is as follows: SQTIHQWPATLVQPVGSPLSLECTVEGTSNPNLYWYRQAAGRGLQLLFYSVGIGQISSEVPQNLSASRPQDRQFILSSKKLLLSDSGFYLCAWGTGSSYEQYFGPGTRLTVT.

Notes on this clone: At the DNA level, this CDR3 is encoded by other sequences in the same sample as well. This chain links TRBV11-3 with TRBJ2-1, with D unresolved. V gave up 1 base and J gave up 6 bases, with 7 bases separating them. This CDR3 region has 13 residues. From germline, CDR1 is SGHNT and CDR2 YENEEA. The CDR3 nucleotides are TGTGCCAGCAGCTTAGTGTCTGGCAATGAGCAGTTCTTC. Amino acids: CASSLVSGNEQFF.

In the case of this clone: At one of its ends the junction is not consistent with the germline gene, which may arise from a read error. The same CDR3 also results from other DNA sequences found in this sample. V and J are TRBV5-4 and TRBJ2-1; possibly TRBD2 for D (5 bases). Germline-derived CDR1 and CDR2 are SGHNT and YYREEE (reference sequence). CDR3 length equals 15 residues. Here the CDR3 reads CASSQDRGTYNEQFF. In nucleotides, the CDR3 is TGCGCCAGCAGCCAAGATCGGGGAACCTACAATGAGCAGTTCTTC.

This chain uses TRBV6-1 with TRBJ2-5, with 7 bases lining up with TRBD1. The ends lost 2 bases at V and 3 bases at J; junction bases unmatched: 9. Germline loops: CDR1 MNHNS, CDR2 SASEGT. The CDR3 contains 16 residues. The DNA of the CDR3 is TGTGCCAGCAGTGAAATTAACAGGGGTGAAAAAGAGACCCAGTACTTC. Protein sequence: CASSEINRGEKETQYF.

The chain recombines TRBV2 with TRBJ1-4; D not certain. CDR1 and CDR2 (germline): SNHLY, FYNNEI. Trimming removed 8 bases from V and 0 bases from J, with 13 bases in between. This CDR3 region has 15 residues. CDR3: CASYDPGSTNEKLFF. DNA for the CDR3: TGTGCCAGCTACGACCCGGGGTCAACTAATGAAAAACTGTTTTTT.

This sequence joins TRBV28 and TRBJ1-2; D call uncertain. V lost 5 bases and J lost 8, with 12 bases in between. Germline V gene sequence: CDR1 MDHEN, CDR2 SYDVKM. CDR3 length equals 12 residues. In DNA, the CDR3 is TGTGCCAGCAGTCCCCAAAAAGGAGGCTACACCTTC. It is translated as CASSPQKGGYTF.

V is TRBV28 and J is TRBJ1-2; no firm D call. The germline gives CDR1 MDHEN, CDR2 SYDVKM. V dropped 10 bases and J dropped 5 bases, with 8 bases sitting between them. The CDR3 is made up of 10 amino acids. CDR3 residues: CAIGGYGYTF. CDR3 nucleotide sequence: TGTGCCATAGGCGGGTATGGCTACACCTTC.

The CDR3 DNA follows: TGTGCCAGTAGTATTTTAGGGGGCGCGTCCAAAAACATTCAGTACTTC. Translating gives CASSILGGASKNIQYF. The chain joins TRBV19 to TRBJ2-4; 7 bases fit TRBD1. In germline, CDR1 is LNHDA, CDR2 SQIVND (reference sequence). The CDR3 length is 16 residues. V gave up 3 bases and J gave up 2 bases; unmatched junction bases: 7.

The gene calls are TRBV30 and TRBJ1-1; D not resolved. The CDR3 is 12 residues long. Trimming removed 3 bases from V and 6 bases from J, with 11 bases in between. The V gene's germline CDR1 is GTSNPN and CDR2 SVGIG (reference sequence). The DNA for the CDR3 is TGTGCCTGGAGCAGGAGTGTAGCTGAAGCTTTCTTT. Its translation is CAWSRSVAEAFF.

This clone was seen more than once but under ten times. The gene calls are TRBV19 and TRBJ1-4; D might be TRBD1 (5 bases). The CDR3 runs to 12 residues. With 6 bases removed from V and 10 bases from J, the gap between germline ends came to 12 bases. Per the germline V gene, CDR1 is LNHDA and CDR2 is SQIVND (reference sequence). In DNA, the CDR3 is TGTGCCAGTAGCGATTTCGGGGGAAAACTGTTTTTT. Residues: CASSDFGGKLFF.

This clone is a singleton in its sample. The chain uses TRBV30 and TRBJ2-5, with 10 bases aligning to TRBD2. The J call may not be correct, given that the DNA end is closer to TRBJ2-7. Germline V gene lookup returns CDR1 GTSNPN and CDR2 SVGIG (reference sequence). This CDR3 spans 13 amino acids. In nucleotides, the CDR3 is TGTGCCTGGAGTATAGCGGGAGGCTACGAGCAGTACTTC. Amino acid sequence: CAWSIAGGYEQYF.

As concerns this clone: This sample also contains other DNA sequences that code for the same CDR3. The gene calls are TRBV5-1 and TRBJ2-7, with D perhaps TRBD1 or TRBD2 (5 bases each). V lost 1 base, J lost 1 base, and 12 bases lay in between. The length of the CDR3 is 15 residues. Germline V gene data show CDR1 as SGHRS and CDR2 as YFSETQ. The chain's CDR3 is CASSLLGTESYEQYF. CDR3 nucleotide sequence: TGCGCCAGCAGCTTGCTTGGGACGGAGTCCTACGAGCAGTACTTC.

The chain uses TRBV14 and TRBJ2-7, with D perhaps matching TRBD1 (5 bases). The ends were cut back, 0 bases at V and 0 bases at J, with 12 bases in the middle. CDR1 and CDR2 from the germline V gene are SGHDN and FVKESK. This CDR3 contains 16 residues. Written as DNA, the CDR3 is TGTGCCAGCAGCCAAGATTGGGCTGGGGCCTCCTACGAGCAGTACTTC. This sequence encodes CASSQDWAGASYEQYF.

The rearrangement joins TRBV28 to TRBJ2-7, with D possibly matching TRBD1 (6 bases). Trimming left V 0 bases short and J 2 bases short, with 11 bases between. The CDR3 contains 15 residues. CDR1 and CDR2 (germline): MDHEN, SYDVKM. CDR3 DNA: TGTGCCAGCAGTTTATGGGACAGCGGAGCCTACGAGCAGTACTTC. Protein product: CASSLWDSGAYEQYF.